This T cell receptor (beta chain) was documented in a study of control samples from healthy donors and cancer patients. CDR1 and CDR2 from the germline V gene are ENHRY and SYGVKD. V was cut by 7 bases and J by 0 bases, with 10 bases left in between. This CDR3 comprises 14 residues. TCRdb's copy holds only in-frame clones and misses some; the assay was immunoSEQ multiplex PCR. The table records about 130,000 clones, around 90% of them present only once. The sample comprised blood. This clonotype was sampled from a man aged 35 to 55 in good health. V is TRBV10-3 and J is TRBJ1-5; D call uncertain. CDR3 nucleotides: TGTGCCATCAACGGCGGGAATAGCAATCAGCCCCAGCATTTT. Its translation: CAINGGNSNQPQHF.